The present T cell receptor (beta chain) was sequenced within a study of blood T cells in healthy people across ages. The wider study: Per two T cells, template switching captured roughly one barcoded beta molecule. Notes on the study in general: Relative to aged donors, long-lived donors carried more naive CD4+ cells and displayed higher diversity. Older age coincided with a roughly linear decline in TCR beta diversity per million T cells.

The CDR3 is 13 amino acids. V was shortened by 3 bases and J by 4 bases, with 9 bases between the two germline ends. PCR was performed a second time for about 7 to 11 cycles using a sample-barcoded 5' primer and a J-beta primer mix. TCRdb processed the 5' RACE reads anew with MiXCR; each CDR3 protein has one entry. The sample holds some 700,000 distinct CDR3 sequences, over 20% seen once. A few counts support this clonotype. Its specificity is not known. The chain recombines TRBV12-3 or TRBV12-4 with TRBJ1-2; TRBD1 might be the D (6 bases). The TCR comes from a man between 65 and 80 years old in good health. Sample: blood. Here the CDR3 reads CASSFGQTYGYTF. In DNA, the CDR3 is TGTGCCAGCAGTTTCGGACAGACCTATGGCTACACCTTC.